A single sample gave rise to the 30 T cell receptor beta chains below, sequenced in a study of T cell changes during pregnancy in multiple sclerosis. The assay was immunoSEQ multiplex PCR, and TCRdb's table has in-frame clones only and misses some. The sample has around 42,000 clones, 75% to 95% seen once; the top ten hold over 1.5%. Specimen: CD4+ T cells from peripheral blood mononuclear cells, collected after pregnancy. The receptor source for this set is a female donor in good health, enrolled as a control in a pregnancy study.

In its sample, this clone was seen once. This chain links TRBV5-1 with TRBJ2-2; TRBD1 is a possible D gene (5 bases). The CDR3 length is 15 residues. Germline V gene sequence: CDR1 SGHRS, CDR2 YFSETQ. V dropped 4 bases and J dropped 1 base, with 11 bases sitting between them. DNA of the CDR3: TGCGCCAGCAGCATCGGACACCGGAACACCGGGGAGCTGTTTTTT. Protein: CASSIGHRNTGELFF.

The CDR3 nucleotides read TGTGCCAGCAGCTCCAACAGGGGATATAATTCACCCCTCCACTTT. Amino acid sequence: CASSSNRGYNSPLHF. This sequence joins TRBV11-2 and TRBJ1-6; TRBD1 matches at 7 bases. V lost 4 bases to trimming and J lost 4 bases; unmatched junction nucleotides: 4. The CDR3 runs 15 residues. From germline, CDR1 is SGHAT and CDR2 FQNNGV.

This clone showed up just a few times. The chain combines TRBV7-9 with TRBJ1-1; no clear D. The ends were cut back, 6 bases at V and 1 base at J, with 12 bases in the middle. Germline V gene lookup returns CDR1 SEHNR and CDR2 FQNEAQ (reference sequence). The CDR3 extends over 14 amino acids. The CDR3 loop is CASSSMSKNTEAFF. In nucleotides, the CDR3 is TGTGCCAGCAGTTCCATGTCTAAGAACACTGAAGCTTTCTTT.

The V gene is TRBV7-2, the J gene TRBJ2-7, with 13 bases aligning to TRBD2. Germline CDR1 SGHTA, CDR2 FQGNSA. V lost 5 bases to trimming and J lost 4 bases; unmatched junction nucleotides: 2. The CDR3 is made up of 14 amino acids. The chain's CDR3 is CASSRTSGSYEQYF. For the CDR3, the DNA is TGTGCCAGCAGCCGGACTAGCGGGAGTTACGAGCAGTACTTC.

The CDR3, as DNA: TGTGCCATCGCGGAAGATGCGGGCCAAGAGACCCAGTACTTC. Translation: CAIAEDAGQETQYF. The chain carries TRBV10-3 and TRBJ2-5; D may be TRBD2 (5 bases). Trimming shortened V by 8 bases and J by 1 base, and 14 bases separated the two germline ends. The germline V gene encodes CDR1 ENHRY and CDR2 SYGVKD. This CDR3 is 14 amino acids long.

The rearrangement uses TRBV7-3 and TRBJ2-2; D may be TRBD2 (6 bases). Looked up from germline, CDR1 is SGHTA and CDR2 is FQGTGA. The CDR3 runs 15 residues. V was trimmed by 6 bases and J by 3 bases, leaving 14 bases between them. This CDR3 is CASSRRRGYTGELFF. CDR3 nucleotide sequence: TGTGCCAGCAGTCGCCGGAGGGGATACACCGGGGAGCTGTTTTTT.

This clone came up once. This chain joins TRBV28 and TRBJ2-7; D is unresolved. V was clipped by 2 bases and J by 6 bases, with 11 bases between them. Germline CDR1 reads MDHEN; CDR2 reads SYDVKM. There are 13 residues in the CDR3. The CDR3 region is CASSLDYRVEQYF. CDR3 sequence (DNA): TGTGCCAGCAGTTTAGATTATCGGGTCGAGCAGTACTTC.

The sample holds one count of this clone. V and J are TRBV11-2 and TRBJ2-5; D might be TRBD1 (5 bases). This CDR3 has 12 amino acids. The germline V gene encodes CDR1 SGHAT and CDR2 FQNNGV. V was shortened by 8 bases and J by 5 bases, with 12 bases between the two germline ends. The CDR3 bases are TGTGCCAGCCAAGGGGCCGAGGAGACCCAGTACTTC. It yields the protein CASQGAEETQYF.

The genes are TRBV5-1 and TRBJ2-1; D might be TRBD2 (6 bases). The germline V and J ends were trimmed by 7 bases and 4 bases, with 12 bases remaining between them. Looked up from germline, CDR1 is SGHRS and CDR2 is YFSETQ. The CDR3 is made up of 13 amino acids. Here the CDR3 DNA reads TGCGCCAGCCGACTAGACACTTACAATGAGCAGTTCTTC. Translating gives CASRLDTYNEQFF.

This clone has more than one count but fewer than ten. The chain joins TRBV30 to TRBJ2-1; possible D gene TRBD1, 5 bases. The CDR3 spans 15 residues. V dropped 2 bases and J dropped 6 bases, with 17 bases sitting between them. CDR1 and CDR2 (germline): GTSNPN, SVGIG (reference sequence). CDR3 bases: TGTGCCTGGAGTTATGGGCAGGGCGGAAGCAATGAGCAGTTCTTC. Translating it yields CAWSYGQGGSNEQFF.

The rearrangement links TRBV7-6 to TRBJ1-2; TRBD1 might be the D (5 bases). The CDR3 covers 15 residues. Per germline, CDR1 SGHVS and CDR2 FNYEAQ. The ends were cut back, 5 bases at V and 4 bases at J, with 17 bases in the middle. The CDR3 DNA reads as TGTGCCAGCAGCAGAAACCCGACAGAGACCTATGGCTACACCTTC. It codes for CASSRNPTETYGYTF.

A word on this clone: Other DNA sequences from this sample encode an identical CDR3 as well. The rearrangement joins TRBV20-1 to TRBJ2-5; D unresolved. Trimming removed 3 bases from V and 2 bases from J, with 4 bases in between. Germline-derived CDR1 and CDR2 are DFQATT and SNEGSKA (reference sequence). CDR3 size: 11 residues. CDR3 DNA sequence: TGCAGTGCTAGTAATCAAGAGACCCAGTACTTC. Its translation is CSASNQETQYF.

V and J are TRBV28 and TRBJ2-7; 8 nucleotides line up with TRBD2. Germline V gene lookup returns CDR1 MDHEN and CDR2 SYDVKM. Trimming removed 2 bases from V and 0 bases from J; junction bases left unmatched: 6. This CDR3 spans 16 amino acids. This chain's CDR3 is CASSLLGSGVSYEQYF. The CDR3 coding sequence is TGTGCCAGCAGTTTACTGGGTAGCGGGGTCTCCTACGAGCAGTACTTC.

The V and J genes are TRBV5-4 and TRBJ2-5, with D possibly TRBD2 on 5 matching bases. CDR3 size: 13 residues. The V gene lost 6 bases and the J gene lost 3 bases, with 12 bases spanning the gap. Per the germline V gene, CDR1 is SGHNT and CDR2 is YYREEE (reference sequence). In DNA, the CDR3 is TGTGCCAGCAAGAGAGCGGAGGAAGAGACCCAGTACTTC. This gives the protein CASKRAEEETQYF.

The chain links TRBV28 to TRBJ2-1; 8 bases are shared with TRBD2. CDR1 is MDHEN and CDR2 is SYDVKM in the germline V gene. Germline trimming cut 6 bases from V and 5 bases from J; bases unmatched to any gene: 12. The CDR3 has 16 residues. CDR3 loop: CASSKGGASGHNEQFF. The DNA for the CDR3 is TGTGCCAGCAGCAAAGGGGGGGCTAGCGGGCACAATGAGCAGTTCTTC.

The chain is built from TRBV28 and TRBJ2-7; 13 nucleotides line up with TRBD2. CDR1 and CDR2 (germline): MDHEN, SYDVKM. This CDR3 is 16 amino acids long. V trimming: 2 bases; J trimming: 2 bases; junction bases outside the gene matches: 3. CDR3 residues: CASSLRTSGRTYEQYF. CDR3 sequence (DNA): TGTGCCAGCAGTTTAAGGACTAGCGGGAGAACCTACGAGCAGTACTTC.

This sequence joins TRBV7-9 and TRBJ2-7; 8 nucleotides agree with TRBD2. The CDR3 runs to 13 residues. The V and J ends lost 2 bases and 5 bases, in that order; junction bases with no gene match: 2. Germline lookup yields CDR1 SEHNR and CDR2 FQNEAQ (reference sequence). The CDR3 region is CASSLRSGDEQYF. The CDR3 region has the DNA TGTGCCAGCAGCTTACGTAGCGGGGACGAGCAGTACTTC.

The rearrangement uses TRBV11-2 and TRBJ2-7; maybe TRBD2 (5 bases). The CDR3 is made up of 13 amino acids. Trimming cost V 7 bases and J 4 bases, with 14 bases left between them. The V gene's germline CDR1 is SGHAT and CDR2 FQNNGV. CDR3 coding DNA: TGTGCCAGCACCCCCACCCCGGGGTACGAGCAGTACTTC. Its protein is CASTPTPGYEQYF.

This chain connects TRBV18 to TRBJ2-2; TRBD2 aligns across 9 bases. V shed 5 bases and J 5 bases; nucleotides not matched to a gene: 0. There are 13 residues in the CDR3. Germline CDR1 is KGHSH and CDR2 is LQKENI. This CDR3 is CASSSGGTGELFF. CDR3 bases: TGTGCCAGCTCAAGCGGGGGGACCGGGGAGCTGTTTTTT.

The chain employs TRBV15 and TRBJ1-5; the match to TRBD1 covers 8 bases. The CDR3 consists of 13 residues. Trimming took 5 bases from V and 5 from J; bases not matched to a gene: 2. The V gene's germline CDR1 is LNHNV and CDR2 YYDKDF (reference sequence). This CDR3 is CATSQGAHQPQHF. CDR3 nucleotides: TGTGCCACCAGCCAGGGGGCCCATCAGCCCCAGCATTTT.

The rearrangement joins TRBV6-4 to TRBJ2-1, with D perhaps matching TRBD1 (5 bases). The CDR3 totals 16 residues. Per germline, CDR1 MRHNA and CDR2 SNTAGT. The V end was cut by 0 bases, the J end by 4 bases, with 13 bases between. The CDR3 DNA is TGTGCCAGCAGTGACTCGGAGCAGGGATTATACAATGAGCAGTTCTTC. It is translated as CASSDSEQGLYNEQFF.

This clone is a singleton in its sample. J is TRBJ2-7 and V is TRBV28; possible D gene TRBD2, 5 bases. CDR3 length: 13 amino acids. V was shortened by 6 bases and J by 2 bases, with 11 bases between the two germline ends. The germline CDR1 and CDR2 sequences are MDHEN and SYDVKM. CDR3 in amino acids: CASSRRTPYEQYF. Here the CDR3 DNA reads TGTGCCAGCAGCCGCCGGACTCCCTACGAGCAGTACTTC.

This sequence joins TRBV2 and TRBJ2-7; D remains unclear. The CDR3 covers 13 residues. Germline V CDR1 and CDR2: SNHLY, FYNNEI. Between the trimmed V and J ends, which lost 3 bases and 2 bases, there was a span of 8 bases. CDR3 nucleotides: TGTGCCAGCAGTGACTGGGCCACCTACGAGCAGTACTTC. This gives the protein CASSDWATYEQYF.

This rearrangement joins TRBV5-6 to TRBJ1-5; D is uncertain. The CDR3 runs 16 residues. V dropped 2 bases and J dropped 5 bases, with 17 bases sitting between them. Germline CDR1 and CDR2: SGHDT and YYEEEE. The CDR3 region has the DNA TGTGCCAGCAGCTTCTCAGTCCACGGGTCCTATCAGCCCCAGCATTTT. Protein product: CASSFSVHGSYQPQHF.

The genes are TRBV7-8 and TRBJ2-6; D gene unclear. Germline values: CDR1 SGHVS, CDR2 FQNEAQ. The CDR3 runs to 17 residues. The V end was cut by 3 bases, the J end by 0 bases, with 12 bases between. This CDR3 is CASSFAYSGSGANVLTF. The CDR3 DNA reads TGTGCCAGCAGCTTCGCTTATTCAGGCTCTGGGGCCAACGTCCTGACTTTC.

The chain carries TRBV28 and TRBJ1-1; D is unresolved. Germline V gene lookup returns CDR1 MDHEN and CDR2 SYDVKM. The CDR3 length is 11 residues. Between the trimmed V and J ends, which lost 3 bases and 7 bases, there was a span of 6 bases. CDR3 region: CASSLVGEAFF. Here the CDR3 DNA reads TGTGCCAGCAGTTTGGTCGGTGAAGCTTTCTTT.

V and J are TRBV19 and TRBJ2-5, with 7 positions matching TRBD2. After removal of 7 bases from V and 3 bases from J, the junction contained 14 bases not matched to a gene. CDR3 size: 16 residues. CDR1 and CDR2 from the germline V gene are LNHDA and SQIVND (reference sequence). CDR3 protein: CASIIELARKEETQYF. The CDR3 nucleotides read TGTGCCAGTATCATTGAACTAGCGAGAAAAGAAGAGACCCAGTACTTC.

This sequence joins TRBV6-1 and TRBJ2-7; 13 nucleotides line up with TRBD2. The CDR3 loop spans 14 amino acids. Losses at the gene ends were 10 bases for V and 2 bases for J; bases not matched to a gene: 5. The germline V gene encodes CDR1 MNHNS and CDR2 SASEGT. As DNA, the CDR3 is TGTGCCACCGAGGGGACTAGCGGGGCCTACGAGCAGTACTTC. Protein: CATEGTSGAYEQYF.

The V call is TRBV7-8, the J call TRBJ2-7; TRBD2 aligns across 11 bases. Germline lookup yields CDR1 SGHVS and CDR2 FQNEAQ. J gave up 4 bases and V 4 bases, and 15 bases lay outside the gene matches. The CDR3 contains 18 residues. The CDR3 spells CASSSRRTSGGGAYEQYF. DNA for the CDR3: TGTGCCAGCAGCTCCCGCCGAACTAGCGGGGGTGGCGCATACGAGCAGTACTTC.

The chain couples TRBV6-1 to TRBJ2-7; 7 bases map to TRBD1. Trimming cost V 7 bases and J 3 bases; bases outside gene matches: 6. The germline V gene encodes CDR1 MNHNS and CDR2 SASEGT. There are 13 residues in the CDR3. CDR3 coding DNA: TGTGCCAGCACCAGGGACAGAGGCTACGAGCAGTACTTC. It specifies CASTRDRGYEQYF.